A single sample is the source of the 27 T cell receptor beta chains below, sequenced in a study of blood T cells in healthy people across ages. For the second PCR, which ran for about 6 to 11 cycles, a sample-barcoded 5' primer and a J-beta primer mix were used. Each CDR3 protein gets one entry after TCRdb re-called the 5' RACE reads with MiXCR. This sample carries 650,000 to 800,000 distinct CDR3 sequences, about 51% of them seen once, and the ten largest clones take approximately 13%. The specimen was blood. All receptors derive from a woman older than 75 in good health.

This clonotype has ten or more counts. Given a much more abundant clone one base away, this may be a read error. The genes are TRBV6-6 and TRBJ2-5, with D perhaps assigned TRBD1 or TRBD2 (6 bases each). Trimming took 0 bases from V and 11 from J, leaving 22 bases between them. Germline values: CDR1 MNHNY, CDR2 SVGAGI (reference sequence). CDR3 size: 16 residues. The CDR3, as DNA: TGTGCCAGCAGTTACTCCCGAATAGGGGGGCACAATGAGCAGTACTTC. This sequence encodes CASSYSRIGGHNEQYF.

This chain connects TRBV4-2 to TRBJ1-3, with D tentatively TRBD1 (6 bases). Between the trimmed V and J ends, which lost 2 bases and 4 bases, there was a span of 18 bases. Germline V CDR1 and CDR2: LGHNA, YNFKEQ. The CDR3 totals 17 residues. The CDR3 region is CASSQSRGSLGGNTIYF. The CDR3 DNA reads TGTGCCAGCAGCCAAAGCAGGGGAAGTCTGGGAGGAAACACCATATATTTT.

This sequence joins TRBV20-1 and TRBJ2-7; 10 bases agree with TRBD2. Germline CDR1 is DFQATT and CDR2 is SNEGSKA (reference sequence). The CDR3 is made up of 16 amino acids. The trim removed 3 bases at V and 7 bases at J, leaving 15 bases unmatched. This chain's CDR3 is CSARVPLAGVVHEQYF. The CDR3 DNA is TGCAGTGCTAGGGTCCCCCTAGCGGGAGTTGTTCATGAGCAGTACTTC.

The V call is TRBV18, the J call TRBJ2-7; 10 bases agree with TRBD2. The CDR3 is 16 residues long. J lost 7 bases, V lost 2 bases, and 11 bases had no gene match. Germline loops: CDR1 KGHSH, CDR2 LQKENI. The CDR3 nucleotides read TGTGCCAGCTCACCAAGTAAGGGACTAGCGTCCAATGAGCAGTACTTC. Amino acids: CASSPSKGLASNEQYF.

V gene TRBV29-1 combines with J gene TRBJ2-1; D is uncertain. This CDR3 contains 11 residues. The V gene lost 5 bases and the J gene lost 9 bases, with 11 bases spanning the gap. CDR1 and CDR2 (germline): SQVTM, ANQGSEA. CDR3 region: CSVIPACEQFF. As DNA, the CDR3 is TGCAGCGTTATACCGGCCTGTGAGCAGTTCTTC.

The chain's CDR3 is CASSLGPGLVGYEQYF. The CDR3 DNA sequence: TGTGCCAGCAGTTTAGGACCGGGACTAGTAGGCTACGAGCAGTACTTC. This chain uses TRBV12-3 or TRBV12-4 with TRBJ2-7; 8 bases are a match to TRBD2. After removal of 1 base from V and 3 bases from J, the junction contained 8 bases not matched to a gene. CDR3 size: 16 residues.

The chain has TRBV4-1 and TRBJ1-5; D is ambiguous. Trimming removed 0 bases from V and 1 base from J, with 7 bases in between. This CDR3 has 15 residues. Per germline, CDR1 MGHRA and CDR2 YSYEKL. The CDR3 reads CASSQDRWSNQPQHF. In nucleotides, the CDR3 is TGCGCCAGCAGCCAAGATAGGTGGAGCAATCAGCCCCAGCATTTT.

This clonotype occurred a few times. The V gene is TRBV20-1, the J gene TRBJ1-1; 9 bases are a match to TRBD1. Germline V lookup: CDR1 DFQATT, CDR2 SNEGSKA (reference sequence). The CDR3 consists of 13 residues. Germline trimming cut 6 bases from V and 7 bases from J; bases unmatched to any gene: 9. The CDR3 protein is CSAQGQGKGEAFF. The CDR3 nucleotides read TGCAGTGCCCAGGGACAGGGAAAAGGTGAAGCTTTCTTT.

The table lists this clonotype with many counts. The chain couples TRBV5-1 to TRBJ2-5; D may be TRBD1 (5 bases). There are 13 residues in the CDR3. The V gene lost 0 bases and the J gene lost 5 bases, with 8 bases spanning the gap. CDR1 and CDR2 (germline): SGHRS, YFSETQ. CDR3 nucleotides: TGCGCCAGCAGCTTGGTCCCAGGGGAGACCCAGTACTTC. It yields the protein CASSLVPGETQYF.

V gene TRBV6-6 combines with J gene TRBJ1-1; 7 bases line up with TRBD1. Germline CDR1 MNHNY, CDR2 SVGAGI (reference sequence). Unmatched junction bases numbered 2, after V lost 7 bases and J lost 3 bases. The CDR3 is made up of 12 amino acids. Written as DNA, the CDR3 is TGTGCCAGCAAAGACAGGGACACTGAAGCTTTCTTT. Translated, it gives CASKDRDTEAFF.

In regard to this clonotype: This may arise from a read error, as a much more abundant clone is one base away. This chain connects TRBV29-1 to TRBJ1-4; unclear D gene. The CDR3 loop spans 14 amino acids. Germline CDR1 and CDR2: SQVTM and ANQGSEA. Trimming pared 6 bases from V and 6 bases from J, leaving 17 bases between. CDR3 amino acids: CSVTDSPKHEKLFF. In DNA, the CDR3 is TGCAGCGTGACGGATTCTCCGAAACATGAAAAACTGTTTTTT.

This chain uses TRBV6-6 with TRBJ2-1, with 9 bases fitting TRBD2. J was trimmed by 15 bases and V by 3 bases; bases with no gene match: 6. The germline CDR1 and CDR2 sequences are MNHNY and SVGAGI (reference sequence). The CDR3 has 12 amino acids. The CDR3 loop is CASSYGREGRFF. As DNA, the CDR3 is TGTGCCAGCAGTTATGGGCGGGAGGGGCGGTTCTTC.

Worth noting for this clonotype: One junction end does not reproduce the germline sequence, and a read error may be involved. The chain employs TRBV27 and TRBJ1-5, with no clear D. The germline V gene has CDR1 MNHEY and CDR2 SMNVEV (reference sequence). This CDR3 has 14 amino acids. This chain's CDR3 is CASNLRAGSQPQHF. The CDR3 DNA is TGTGCCAGCAATTTAAGGGCAGGTTCTCAGCCCCAGCATTTT.

This clonotype has only a few counts. The gene calls are TRBV13 and TRBJ2-7, with 8 bases matching TRBD1. This CDR3 has 14 amino acids. The junction had 9 bases not matched to a gene; V was cut back by 5 bases and J by 6 bases. Looked up from germline, CDR1 is PRHDT and CDR2 is FYEKMQ (reference sequence). CDR3 in amino acids: CASSLADRGSEQYF. In DNA form, the CDR3 reads TGTGCCAGCAGCCTCGCCGACAGGGGTTCCGAGCAGTACTTC. Supplemented by reference TRBV13 and TRBJ2-7, the full variable domain reads AAGVIQSPRHLIKEKRETATLKCYPIPRHDTVYWYQQGPGQDPQFLISFYEKMQSDKGSIPDRFSAQQFSDYHSELNMSSLELGDSALYFCASSLADRGSEQYFGPGTRLTVT.

The rearrangement links TRBV20-1 to TRBJ2-1; D not certain. Germline assignment: CDR1 DFQATT and CDR2 SNEGSKA (reference sequence). The length of the CDR3 is 18 residues. V lost 0 bases, J lost 0 bases, and 18 bases lay in between. Here the CDR3 reads CSARESRRAVSSYNEQFF. The CDR3 DNA sequence: TGCAGTGCTAGAGAGAGTCGAAGGGCTGTAAGCTCCTACAATGAGCAGTTCTTC.

This clonotype was counted between two and nine times. The chain carries TRBV5-1 and TRBJ2-1; D may be TRBD1 (5 bases). The germline V gene has CDR1 SGHRS and CDR2 YFSETQ. This CDR3 comprises 12 residues. With 4 bases removed from V and 6 bases from J, the gap between germline ends came to 8 bases. For the CDR3, the DNA is TGCGCCAGCAGCGACAGCTTCAATGAGCAGTTCTTC. Protein sequence: CASSDSFNEQFF.

This clonotype has only a few counts. V gene TRBV3-1 combines with J gene TRBJ2-3; D is undetermined. There are 12 residues in the CDR3. From germline, CDR1 is LGHDT and CDR2 YNNKEL (reference sequence). Trimming stripped 0 bases from V and 9 bases from J, with 7 bases between. This chain's CDR3 is CASSQDERTQYF. CDR3 bases: TGTGCCAGCAGCCAAGATGAGCGAACGCAGTATTTT.

The chain employs TRBV6-5 and TRBJ2-1, with 8 positions matching TRBD1. CDR3 length: 14 amino acids. The V gene end was trimmed by 8 bases and the J gene end by 4 bases; junction bases not matched to a gene: 7. Germline lookup yields CDR1 MNHEY and CDR2 SVGAGI. CDR3 sequence reads: CASVRDRTYNEQFF. DNA for the CDR3: TGTGCCAGCGTCCGGGACAGGACGTACAATGAGCAGTTCTTC.

This clonotype was picked up one time. This may be a read error, as it is one base from a much larger clone. The chain combines TRBV5-1 with TRBJ1-4; maybe TRBD1 (5 bases). CDR1 and CDR2 (germline): SGHRS, YFSETQ. V lost 1 base to trimming and J lost 6 bases, with 10 bases between them. CDR3 length equals 14 residues. CDR3 sequence reads: CASSLPGGDEKLFF. CDR3 coding DNA: TGCGCCAGCAGCTTGCCGGGGGGAGATGAAAAACTGTTTTTT.

This clonotype was found many times. This chain links TRBV9 with TRBJ2-7; D may be TRBD2 (6 bases). Germline V gene lookup returns CDR1 SGDLS and CDR2 YYNGEE. Trimming cost V 4 bases and J 2 bases, with 16 bases left between them. The CDR3 covers 15 residues. CDR3 residues: CASSYKVSGAYEQYF. DNA for the CDR3: TGTGCCAGCAGCTACAAGGTTAGCGGAGCCTACGAGCAGTACTTC.

In its sample, this clonotype was seen many times. This rearrangement joins TRBV4-1 to TRBJ1-2, with D maybe TRBD1 (6 bases). Trimming cost V 4 bases and J 7 bases, with 25 bases left between them. This CDR3 has 17 amino acids. Germline lookup yields CDR1 MGHRA and CDR2 YSYEKL. The CDR3 reads CASSLGGGTQSPRGYTF. CDR3 coding DNA: TGCGCCAGCAGCCTGGGAGGGGGGACCCAATCGCCGCGTGGCTACACCTTC.

This clonotype turned up a few times. The chain couples TRBV12-3 or TRBV12-4 to TRBJ1-6, with D possibly TRBD1 on 5 matching bases. The V and J ends lost 5 bases and 14 bases respectively, with 28 bases between them. CDR3 length: 17 residues. The CDR3 nucleotides read TGTGCCAGCAGTCAAACGACGGCTCGGGGGGTGTCTTGGTCCCTCCACTTT. This sequence encodes CASSQTTARGVSWSLHF.

This clonotype was recorded once. V is TRBV20-1 and J is TRBJ2-5, with 9 bases aligning to TRBD1. The J call may be in error: the DNA end matches TRBJ2-7 better. Germline V CDR1 and CDR2: DFQATT, SNEGSKA (reference sequence). The CDR3 loop spans 14 amino acids. CDR3 protein: CSAGRTGASYEQYF. The CDR3 DNA reads as TGCAGTGCTGGTAGGACAGGGGCATCCTACGAGCAGTACTTC.

As for this clonotype: This sequence may be a read error, since a much larger clone differs from it by one base. J is TRBJ1-2 and V is TRBV7-2, with D maybe TRBD1 (6 bases). CDR1 is SGHTA, CDR2 FQGNSA, per germline. The V gene lost 3 bases and the J gene lost 8 bases, with 16 bases spanning the gap. The CDR3 sequence is 14 residues long. The CDR3 nucleotides read TGTGCCAGCAGCTTCACCCGGCAGGGGCGAGGCTACACCTTC. Its translation is CASSFTRQGRGYTF.

V usage is TRBV20-1 and J usage is TRBJ2-1, with TRBD2 identical over 10 bases. Trimming at V came to 6 bases and at J to 6 bases, leaving 14 bases not matched to a gene. Germline V CDR1 and CDR2: DFQATT, SNEGSKA (reference sequence). This CDR3 contains 16 residues. The CDR3 nucleotides are TGCAGTGCGGAGTGCGATGCCAGACTAGCGGGCAATGAGCAGTTCTTC. This codes for CSAECDARLAGNEQFF.

The chain combines TRBV11-2 with TRBJ2-7, with 11 bases matching TRBD2. The CDR3 runs to 15 residues. Germline-derived CDR1 and CDR2 are SGHAT and FQNNGV. J gave up 7 bases and V 7 bases, and 12 bases lay outside the gene matches. As DNA, the CDR3 is TGTGCCAGCACCAAGGCAGGGCTAGCGGGGGGAGAGCAGTACTTC. It specifies CASTKAGLAGGEQYF.

The chain combines TRBV4-2 with TRBJ2-5, with D possibly being TRBD2 (6 bases). The CDR3 is made up of 15 amino acids. V lost 0 bases and J lost 0, with 8 bases in between. From germline, CDR1 is LGHNA and CDR2 YNFKEQ. CDR3 nucleotides: TGTGCCAGCAGCCAAGAGGGCGGGGACCAAGAGACCCAGTACTTC. It yields the protein CASSQEGGDQETQYF.